This T cell receptor beta chain comes out of a study of cytomegalovirus exposure and HLA in healthy donors. This CDR3 has 14 amino acids. Trimming pared 0 bases from V and 6 bases from J, leaving 11 bases between. Germline V gene sequence: CDR1 MNHNS, CDR2 SASEGT. Study conclusions and caveats: The listing of 150 or so TCR beta chains classed them as cytomegalovirus-associated. A later analysis linked 16,951 TCR beta sequences to HLA alleles at 0.05 false discovery rate. Some V segments, TRBV6-2 and TRBV6-3 among them, were indistinguishable and were therefore excluded. Later analysis revealed greater clonal expansion in HLA-associated TCR beta chains than in equally common others.

Regarding this clone: The antigen is unknown.

60 Vbeta and 13 Jbeta primers were used in PCR. The method was immunoSEQ multiplex PCR; TCRdb's version includes in-frame clones alone and lacks a portion of them. The repertoire holds some 160,000 clones, with around 81% as singletons. Sample: PBMCs. The sequence was collected from a man in his forties in good health and CMV-seronegative. This chain joins TRBV6-1 and TRBJ1-2; D gene uncertain. The CDR3, as DNA: TGTGCCAGCAGTGAAGCGTTTCCAGGTAATGGCTACACCTTC. It yields the protein CASSEAFPGNGYTF.